The 32 T cell receptor beta chains below all came from one sample that was sequenced in a study of identical twins. TCRdb reprocessed the 5' RACE reads via MiXCR and lists one record per CDR3 protein. The sample consists of fewer than 900,000 distinct CDR3 sequences, around a sixth of them appearing once. The same data also contributed to another study, on T cells expressing NK-cell markers.

What was sequenced was PBMCs. The receptors shown here come from a woman between 18 and 29 years old in good health.

The sample holds a few counts of this clonotype. The V call is TRBV5-1, the J call TRBJ2-1, with D maybe TRBD2 (5 bases). Trimming removed 0 bases from V and 9 bases from J, with 16 bases in between. CDR1 is SGHRS and CDR2 is YFSETQ in the germline V gene. This CDR3 is built from 15 residues. CDR3 region: CASSLEGGGRGEQFF. CDR3 in DNA: TGCGCCAGCAGCTTGGAAGGTGGTGGTCGGGGTGAGCAGTTCTTC.

On this clonotype: One end of the junction varies from germline; a read error may be responsible. V is TRBV5-6 and J is TRBJ2-5; 10 bases are shared with TRBD2. Germline CDR1 reads SGHDT; CDR2 reads YYEEEE. This CDR3 contains 16 residues. The CDR3 bases are TGTGCCAGCAGGTTGGGGGGACTAGCGAGACAAGAGACCCAGTACTTC. Translating gives CASRLGGLARQETQYF.

This clonotype has just a few counts. The CDR3 bases are TGCAGTGGGGGGGCTACCGGAGACAATGAGCAGTTCTTC. Its translation: CSGGATGDNEQFF. The chain recombines TRBV20-1 with TRBJ2-1; D possibly uses TRBD1 or TRBD2 (6 bases each). This CDR3 is 13 amino acids long. Trimming shortened V by 7 bases and J by 5 bases, and 15 bases separated the two germline ends. CDR1 and CDR2 from the germline V gene are DFQATT and SNEGSKA (reference sequence).

There are a few counts of this clonotype. The chain links TRBV20-1 to TRBJ2-5; the D is unclear. V lost 2 bases to trimming and J lost 1 base, with 11 bases between them. Germline values: CDR1 DFQATT, CDR2 SNEGSKA (reference sequence). The length of the CDR3 is 14 residues. CDR3 protein: CSARRPALQETQYF. The CDR3 nucleotides read TGCAGTGCTAGACGGCCAGCACTCCAAGAGACCCAGTACTTC.

The V call is TRBV7-2, the J call TRBJ2-1, with D unresolved. The V and J ends lost 3 bases and 3 bases respectively, with 12 bases between them. The CDR3 sequence is 15 residues long. The V gene's germline CDR1 is SGHTA and CDR2 FQGNSA. The CDR3 nucleotides read TGTGCCAGCAGCTTTGAAGGAAACTTCTACAATGAGCAGTTCTTC. Its protein is CASSFEGNFYNEQFF.

This clonotype was detected a few times. V and J are TRBV11-2 and TRBJ1-4; D is ambiguous. Per germline, CDR1 SGHAT and CDR2 FQNNGV. CDR3 length: 12 amino acids. Between the trimmed V and J ends, which lost 2 bases and 11 bases, there was a span of 9 bases. As DNA, the CDR3 is TGTGCCAGCAGCTTAAATGGCCTTAAACTGTTTTTT. Its protein is CASSLNGLKLFF. Together with reference TRBV11-2 and TRBJ1-4, the CDR3 gives the full variable domain: EAGVAQSPRYKIIEKRQSVAFWCNPISGHATLYWYQQILGQGPKLLIQFQNNGVVDDSQLPKDRFSAERLKGVDSTLKIQPAKLEDSAVYLCASSLNGLKLFFGSGTQLSVL.

This clonotype has more than one count but fewer than ten. The chain links TRBV20-1 to TRBJ2-2; D perhaps matches TRBD1 (5 bases). CDR1 and CDR2 from the germline V gene are DFQATT and SNEGSKA (reference sequence). This CDR3 is 14 amino acids long. Trimming removed 4 bases at V and 0 bases at J, with 9 bases between. The CDR3 protein is CSATRGTNTGELFF. The CDR3 nucleotides read TGCAGTGCTACAAGGGGAACGAACACCGGGGAGCTGTTTTTT.

The V gene is TRBV6-1, the J gene TRBJ1-1; D is unresolved. CDR1 MNHNS and CDR2 SASEGT come from the germline V gene. CDR3 length: 14 amino acids. The V end was cut by 3 bases, the J end by 0 bases, with 8 bases between. In DNA form, the CDR3 reads TGTGCCAGCAGTGACAGAGATATGAACACTGAAGCTTTCTTT. Its protein product is CASSDRDMNTEAFF.

This clonotype came up a few times. The gene calls are TRBV20-1 and TRBJ2-3; tentatively, D is TRBD1 (6 bases). This CDR3 is 14 amino acids long. CDR1 and CDR2 from the germline V gene are DFQATT and SNEGSKA (reference sequence). V shed 6 bases and J shed 5 bases, with 18 bases lying between them. CDR3: CSAIVQGTGDTQYF. In nucleotides, the CDR3 is TGCAGTGCCATAGTACAGGGAACGGGAGATACGCAGTATTTT.

The table lists this clonotype with many counts. The chain couples TRBV12-3 or TRBV12-4 to TRBJ2-2; D unclear. Trimming stripped 3 bases from V and 0 bases from J, with 8 bases between. CDR3 length equals 15 residues. CDR3 residues: CASSLTAANTGELFF. CDR3 nucleotides: TGTGCCAGCAGTTTGACGGCGGCGAACACCGGGGAGCTGTTTTTT.

This chain joins TRBV19 and TRBJ2-1, with 7 bases fitting TRBD1. In germline, CDR1 is LNHDA, CDR2 SQIVND (reference sequence). This CDR3 spans 15 amino acids. J was trimmed by 4 bases and V by 5 bases; bases with no gene match: 8. CDR3: CASSYTGVVYNEQFF. Here the CDR3 DNA reads TGTGCCAGTAGTTATACAGGGGTAGTATACAATGAGCAGTTCTTC.

This chain joins TRBV12-3 or TRBV12-4 and TRBJ2-5; 12 bases fit TRBD2. This CDR3 contains 18 residues. CDR3 bases: TGTACCTGCAGTTTAGTAGGGGGGACTAGCGGGTCCCGGGAGACCCAGTACTTC. Its protein is CTCSLVGGTSGSRETQYF.

The chain employs TRBV5-6 and TRBJ2-3, with TRBD2 identical over 9 bases. This CDR3 has 19 residues. The germline CDR1 and CDR2 sequences are SGHDT and YYEEEE. The V and J ends lost 3 bases and 3 bases, in that order; junction bases with no gene match: 17. The CDR3 DNA sequence: TGTGCCAGCAGCTGGAACGCGCGGGGGGGCCGGTCGGGGACAGATACGCAGTATTTT. As protein: CASSWNARGGRSGTDTQYF.

The gene calls are TRBV6-2 or TRBV6-3 and TRBJ2-4; 8 bases fit TRBD2. Germline lookup yields CDR1 MNHEY and CDR2 SVGEGT. The CDR3 is made up of 20 amino acids. Losses at the gene ends were 0 bases for V and 6 bases for J; bases not matched to a gene: 19. Here the CDR3 DNA reads TGTGCCAGCAGTTACTCGAGATCTTCTCTAGCGGGCGACCGGGGAAACATTCAGTACTTC. Its translation: CASSYSRSSLAGDRGNIQYF.

This clonotype was recorded a few times. The gene calls are TRBV7-9 and TRBJ2-1; D might be TRBD1 (6 bases). The length of the CDR3 is 13 residues. V lost 5 bases, J lost 8 bases, and 13 bases lay in between. The germline V gene encodes CDR1 SEHNR and CDR2 FQNEAQ (reference sequence). The CDR3 DNA sequence: TGTGCCAGCAGCCTACTTGAGGGGGATGAGCAGTTCTTC. Translating gives CASSLLEGDEQFF.

This chain joins TRBV12-3 or TRBV12-4 and TRBJ1-1; D may be TRBD1 (5 bases). The CDR3 is 16 amino acids. V lost 5 bases and J lost 0, with 16 bases in between. Here the CDR3 DNA reads TGTGCCAGCAGTCGTCCGGGTGACAGCCTGAACACTGAAGCTTTCTTT. Amino acid sequence: CASSRPGDSLNTEAFF.

The CDR3 nucleotides are TGTGCCAGCAGCCTAAGCGGATACACCTACGAGCAGTACTTC. It specifies CASSLSGYTYEQYF. The chain has TRBV7-2 and TRBJ2-7; D may be TRBD2 (5 bases). V dropped 5 bases and J dropped 2 bases, with 13 bases sitting between them. Germline CDR1 reads SGHTA; CDR2 reads FQGNSA. CDR3 length: 14 residues.

The chain links TRBV5-1 to TRBJ2-5, with 9 bases lining up with TRBD2. The CDR3 has 14 amino acids. Germline lookup yields CDR1 SGHRS and CDR2 YFSETQ. V was pared by 4 bases and J by 5 bases, with 6 bases of the junction left unmatched. CDR3 bases: TGCGCCAGCAGCCCGATAGCGGGGGTGGAGACCCAGTACTTC. Its protein is CASSPIAGVETQYF. Complete variable domain (other parts from reference TRBV5-1 and TRBJ2-5): KAGVTQTPRYLIKTRGQQVTLSCSPISGHRSVSWYQQTPGQGLQFLFEYFSETQRNKGNFPGRFSGRQFSNSRSEMNVSTLELGDSALYLCASSPIAGVETQYFGPGTRLLVL.

V usage is TRBV18 and J usage is TRBJ2-3; the D gene is possibly TRBD2 (5 bases). The CDR3 runs to 15 residues. With 6 bases removed from V and 1 base from J, the gap between germline ends came to 14 bases. The V gene's germline CDR1 is KGHSH and CDR2 LQKENI. CDR3 sequence: CASSQQRLRTDTQYF. In DNA, the CDR3 is TGTGCCAGCTCCCAACAGCGGTTACGCACAGATACGCAGTATTTT. The full variable domain, its missing parts supplied by reference TRBV18 and TRBJ2-3, is NAGVMQNPRHLVRRRGQEARLRCSPMKGHSHVYWYRQLPEEGLKFMVYLQKENIIDESGMPKERFSAEFPKEGPSILRIQQVVRGDSAAYFCASSQQRLRTDTQYFGPGTRLTVL.

The rearrangement uses TRBV4-3 and TRBJ2-1; D gene ambiguous. Germline CDR1 reads LGHNA; CDR2 reads YSLEER. Trimming left V 1 base short and J 10 bases short, with 8 bases between. The CDR3 is 12 residues long. DNA for the CDR3: TGCGCCAGCAGCCAAGGTGGCGAGGAGCAGTTCTTC. Protein product: CASSQGGEEQFF.

J is TRBJ2-5 and V is TRBV11-2; TRBD2 agrees at 8 bases. The CDR3 has 16 residues. Per the germline V gene, CDR1 is SGHAT and CDR2 is FQNNGV. With V trimmed by 3 bases and J by 4 bases, 10 bases remained unmatched. This chain's CDR3 is CASSFDYGGGLETQYF. CDR3 nucleotides: TGTGCCAGCAGCTTCGATTACGGGGGGGGCCTAGAGACCCAGTACTTC.

Only a few counts were recorded for this clonotype. The CDR3 protein is CASSHGRVGEQFF. In DNA, the CDR3 is TGTGCCAGCAGCCACGGACGGGTCGGTGAGCAGTTCTTC. V and J are TRBV3-1 and TRBJ2-1; D call uncertain. This CDR3 has 13 amino acids. Germline loops: CDR1 LGHDT, CDR2 YNNKEL (reference sequence). Trimming took 3 bases from V and 9 from J, leaving 12 bases between them.

This clonotype appeared a few times. At one boundary the junction diverges from the germline segment, which might be a read error. This sequence joins TRBV5-1 and TRBJ1-5, with D maybe TRBD1 (6 bases). CDR1 is SGHRS and CDR2 is YFSETQ in the germline V gene. The length of the CDR3 is 14 residues. The CDR3 DNA reads as TGCGCCAGCAGATTGGGGGCGGAGAATCAGCCCCAGCATTTT. This encodes CASRLGAENQPQHF.

The rearrangement joins TRBV29-1 to TRBJ1-6; a possible D gene is TRBD1 (5 bases). CDR1 and CDR2 (germline): SQVTM, ANQGSEA. The CDR3 length is 13 residues. Trimming removed 4 bases from V and 9 bases from J, with 13 bases in between. The CDR3 DNA reads TGCAGCGTTGGTCAGGGAGTGGGTTCACCCCTCCACTTT. Translated, it gives CSVGQGVGSPLHF.

The chain is built from TRBV6-1 and TRBJ2-2; D uncertain. The CDR3 extends over 14 amino acids. The ends were cut back, 7 bases at V and 2 bases at J, with 11 bases in the middle. From germline, CDR1 is MNHNS and CDR2 SASEGT. The CDR3, as DNA: TGTGCCAGCACTACAGTCTCTAACACCGGGGAGCTGTTTTTT. This sequence encodes CASTTVSNTGELFF.

V and J are TRBV10-3 and TRBJ2-1, with 7 bases aligning to TRBD2. The CDR3 length is 15 residues. The germline V gene has CDR1 ENHRY and CDR2 SYGVKD. The ends lost 3 bases at V and 6 bases at J; junction bases unmatched: 8. CDR3 sequence: CAISDPASGSNEQFF. CDR3 sequence (DNA): TGTGCCATCAGTGATCCGGCTAGCGGATCCAATGAGCAGTTCTTC.

This clonotype was observed at least ten times. The CDR3: CASSPSTTYEQYF. DNA for the CDR3: TGTGCCAGCAGCCCCTCGACCACCTACGAGCAGTACTTC. The chain couples TRBV7-2 to TRBJ2-7, with D hard to call. Trimming removed 5 bases at V and 2 bases at J, with 10 bases between. The V gene's germline CDR1 is SGHTA and CDR2 FQGNSA. CDR3 length: 13 residues.

The V and J genes are TRBV3-1 and TRBJ2-4, with TRBD2 matching over 13 bases. This CDR3 region has 16 residues. From germline, CDR1 is LGHDT and CDR2 YNNKEL (reference sequence). Trimming took 4 bases from V and 10 from J; bases not matched to a gene: 10. CDR3 sequence: CASSPYGLAGDTIQYF. The CDR3, as DNA: TGTGCCAGCAGCCCCTACGGACTAGCGGGGGATACAATTCAGTACTTC.

V gene TRBV30 combines with J gene TRBJ1-5; tentatively, D is TRBD1 (6 bases). Germline V CDR1 and CDR2: GTSNPN, SVGIG (reference sequence). This CDR3 has 15 residues. Trimming took 2 bases from V and 3 from J, leaving 14 bases between them. CDR3 sequence (DNA): TGTGCCTGGAGTCCACAGGGAGTGAACAATCAGCCCCAGCATTTT. Translation: CAWSPQGVNNQPQHF.

The chain links TRBV6-1 to TRBJ2-7, with D possibly matching TRBD1 (6 bases). The germline V gene encodes CDR1 MNHNS and CDR2 SASEGT. V lost 6 bases and J lost 7, with 16 bases in between. The CDR3 contains 13 residues. DNA of the CDR3: TGTGCCAGCAGCGTACAACAGGGTCGAGAGCAGTACTTC. Translated, it gives CASSVQQGREQYF.

V gene TRBV10-3 combines with J gene TRBJ2-1; the match to TRBD2 covers 7 bases. The ends lost 9 bases at V and 2 bases at J; junction bases unmatched: 4. This CDR3 comprises 13 residues. The germline CDR1 and CDR2 sequences are ENHRY and SYGVKD. CDR3 nucleotides: TGTGCCATGGGGGGGAGAACCTACAATGAGCAGTTCTTC. Translated, it gives CAMGGRTYNEQFF.

This clonotype was detected only a few times. The chain joins TRBV7-9 to TRBJ2-1; D may be TRBD1 (6 bases). The CDR3 has 14 residues. Germline CDR1 reads SEHNR; CDR2 reads FQNEAQ (reference sequence). V was pared by 4 bases and J by 3 bases, with 10 bases between. The CDR3 here is CASSSDRIYNEQFF. The CDR3 DNA is TGTGCCAGCAGCTCAGACAGGATCTACAATGAGCAGTTCTTC.